This TCR beta chain appears in the sequencing data of a study of T cell responses to AZD1222 COVID-19 vaccine. TCRdb's copy holds only in-frame clones and misses some; the assay was immunoSEQ multiplex PCR. The sample consists of 100,000 to 150,000 clones, around 83% of them appearing once. Notes on this clone: Its antigen is not identified.

Overall study results and limits: The reported proportion of spike-specific TCRs targeting unmutated variant regions was nearly half. Donors were mostly white British, more females; clonal diversity possibly underestimated.

Specimen: peripheral blood, collected 28 days after the second AZD1222 dose. This TCR derives from an adult who received the AZD1222 COVID-19 vaccine.

The chain's CDR3 is CASSGQGNQPQHF. The DNA for the CDR3 is TGTGCCAGCAGTGGACAGGGTAATCAGCCCCAGCATTTT. The chain employs TRBV2 and TRBJ1-5; the match to TRBD1 covers 7 bases. This CDR3 has 13 amino acids. Germline V gene sequence: CDR1 SNHLY, CDR2 FYNNEI. V was pared by 4 bases and J by 4 bases, with 1 base of the junction left unmatched.